This T cell receptor (beta chain) was identified in a study of CD8 T cells in Susac syndrome. The wider study: Patients with Susac syndrome were therapy-naive, taking corticosteroids, with some also receiving intravenous immunoglobulin, or taking intravenous immunoglobulin alone at the time their blood was drawn.

When the RNA was reverse transcribed, random hexamers were used with an input of roughly 0.45 to 1 ug. The amplification used immunoSEQ multiplex PCR on TCR beta CDR3; it spanned 54 Vbeta and 13 Jbeta. A single record per CDR3 protein comes from TCRdb applying MiXCR to the immunoSEQ multiplex PCR reads. The table has 170,000 or so distinct CDR3 sequences, around 94% seen once. The germline V gene encodes CDR1 LNHDA and CDR2 SQIVND (reference sequence). V gave up 2 bases and J gave up 0 bases, with 11 bases separating them. This CDR3 contains 15 residues. Sequencing of TCR beta was performed on blood CD8+ T cells and on blood CD4+ T cells. TEMRA cells were FACS-enriched, while CD8+ and CD4+ T cells were negatively isolated.

This sequence was found in a human donor with Susac syndrome. This sequence joins TRBV19 and TRBJ2-7; no clear D gene. The specimen was CD4+ T cells from PBMCs. DNA of the CDR3: TGTGCCAGTAGTATACGGGCGGTGATCTCCTACGAGCAGTACTTC. Its translation: CASSIRAVISYEQYF.